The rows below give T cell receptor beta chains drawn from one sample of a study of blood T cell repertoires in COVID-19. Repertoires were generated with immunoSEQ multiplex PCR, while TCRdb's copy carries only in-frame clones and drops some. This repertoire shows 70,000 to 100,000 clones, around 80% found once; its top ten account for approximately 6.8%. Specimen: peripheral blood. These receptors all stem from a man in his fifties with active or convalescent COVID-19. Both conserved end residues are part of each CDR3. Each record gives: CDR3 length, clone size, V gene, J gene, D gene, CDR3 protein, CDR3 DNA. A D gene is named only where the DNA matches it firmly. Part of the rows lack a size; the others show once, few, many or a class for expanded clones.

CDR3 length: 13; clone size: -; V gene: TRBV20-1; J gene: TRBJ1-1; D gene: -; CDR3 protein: CSASSGGPPEAFF; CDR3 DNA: TGCAGTGCTAGTTCGGGGGGGCCTCCTGAAGCTTTCTTT
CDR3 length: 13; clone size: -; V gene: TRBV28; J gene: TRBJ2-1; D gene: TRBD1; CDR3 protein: CASSLKGGQGGFF; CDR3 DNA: TGTGCCAGCAGTTTAAAGGGAGGACAGGGCGGGTTCTTC
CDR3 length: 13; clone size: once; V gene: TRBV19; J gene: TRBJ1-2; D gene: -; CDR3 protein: CASSITEYYGYTF; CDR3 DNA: TGTGCCAGTAGTATAACGGAGTACTATGGCTACACCTTC
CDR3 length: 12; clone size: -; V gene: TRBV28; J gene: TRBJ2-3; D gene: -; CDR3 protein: CASSLRTDTQYF; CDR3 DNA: TGTGCCAGCAGTTTACGGACAGATACGCAGTATTTT
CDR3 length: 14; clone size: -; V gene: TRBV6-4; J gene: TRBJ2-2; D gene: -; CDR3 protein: CASSGQDNTGELFF; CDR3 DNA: TGTGCCAGCAGTGGACAGGATAACACCGGGGAGCTGTTTTTT
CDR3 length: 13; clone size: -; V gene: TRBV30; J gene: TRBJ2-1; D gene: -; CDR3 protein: CAWSVQAENEQFF; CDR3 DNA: TGTGCCTGGAGTGTACAGGCGGAGAATGAGCAGTTCTTC
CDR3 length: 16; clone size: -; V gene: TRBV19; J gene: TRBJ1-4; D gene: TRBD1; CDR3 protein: CASSSKQGIVNEKLFF; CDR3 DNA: TGTGCCAGTAGTTCAAAACAGGGGATTGTGAATGAAAAACTGTTTTTT
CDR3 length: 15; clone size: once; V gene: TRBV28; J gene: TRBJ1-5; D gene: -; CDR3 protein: CASSWGPTSNQPQHF; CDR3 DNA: TGTGCCAGCAGTTGGGGGCCTACGAGCAATCAGCCCCAGCATTTT
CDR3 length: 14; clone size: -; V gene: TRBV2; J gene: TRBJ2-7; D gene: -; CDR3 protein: CASRNSYPNDEQYF; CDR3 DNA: TGTGCCAGCAGGAATTCCTACCCTAACGACGAGCAGTACTTC
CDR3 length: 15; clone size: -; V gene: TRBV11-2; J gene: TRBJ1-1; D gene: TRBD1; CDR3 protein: CASSSGGQMNTEAFF; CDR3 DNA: TGTGCCAGCAGCTCAGGGGGCCAAATGAACACTGAAGCTTTCTTT
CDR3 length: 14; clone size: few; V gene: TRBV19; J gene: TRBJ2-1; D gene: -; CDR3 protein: CASSRIEGHNEQFF; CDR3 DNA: TGTGCCAGTAGTAGAATCGAGGGTCACAATGAGCAGTTCTTC
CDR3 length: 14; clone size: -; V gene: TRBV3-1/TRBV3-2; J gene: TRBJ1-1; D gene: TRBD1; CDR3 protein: CASSLGQMNTEAFF; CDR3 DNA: TGTGCCAGCAGCCTGGGACAGATGAACACTGAAGCTTTCTTT
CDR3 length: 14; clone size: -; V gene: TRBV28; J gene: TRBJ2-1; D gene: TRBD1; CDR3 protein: CASSTQDRRDEQFF; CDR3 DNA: TGTGCCAGCAGTACACAGGACAGGCGGGATGAGCAGTTCTTC
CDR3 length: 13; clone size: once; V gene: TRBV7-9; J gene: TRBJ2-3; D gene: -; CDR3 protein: CASTPGGGDTQYF; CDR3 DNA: TGTGCCAGCACCCCGGGGGGCGGAGATACGCAGTATTTT
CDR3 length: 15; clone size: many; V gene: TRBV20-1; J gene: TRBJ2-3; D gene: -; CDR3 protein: CSASLRDSRTDTQYF; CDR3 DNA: TGCAGTGCTAGTCTCCGGGACTCTCGCACAGATACGCAGTATTTT
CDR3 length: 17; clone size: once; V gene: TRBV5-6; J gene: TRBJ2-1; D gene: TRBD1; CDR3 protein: CASSPKPGTGAYNEQFF; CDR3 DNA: TGTGCCAGCAGCCCCAAGCCCGGGACAGGGGCCTACAATGAGCAGTTCTTC
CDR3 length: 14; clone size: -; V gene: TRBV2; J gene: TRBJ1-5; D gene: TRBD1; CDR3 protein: CASRQGQQSRPQHF; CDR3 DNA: TGTGCCAGCAGGCAGGGACAGCAGTCGCGGCCCCAGCATTTT
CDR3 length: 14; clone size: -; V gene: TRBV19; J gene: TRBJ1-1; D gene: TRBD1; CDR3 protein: CASSTTGGETEAFF; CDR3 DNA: TGTGCCAGTAGCACGACAGGGGGAGAGACTGAAGCTTTCTTT
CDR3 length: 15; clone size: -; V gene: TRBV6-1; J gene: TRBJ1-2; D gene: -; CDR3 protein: CASSDYSGMLPGYTF; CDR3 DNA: TGTGCCAGCAGTGATTATTCGGGGATGTTACCTGGCTACACCTTC
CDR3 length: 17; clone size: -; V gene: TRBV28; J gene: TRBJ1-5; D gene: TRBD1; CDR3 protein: CASTPPPGQGAHQPQHF; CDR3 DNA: TGTGCCAGCACCCCCCCGCCGGGACAGGGGGCCCATCAGCCCCAGCATTTT
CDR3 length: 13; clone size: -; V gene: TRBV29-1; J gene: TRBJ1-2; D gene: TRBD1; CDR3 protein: CSAESQGAGGYTF; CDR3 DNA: TGCAGCGCCGAATCTCAGGGGGCCGGTGGCTACACCTTC
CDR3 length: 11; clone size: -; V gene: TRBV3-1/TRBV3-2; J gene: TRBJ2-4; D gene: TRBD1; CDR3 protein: CASGTGNIQYF; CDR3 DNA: TGTGCCAGCGGGACAGGTAACATTCAGTACTTC
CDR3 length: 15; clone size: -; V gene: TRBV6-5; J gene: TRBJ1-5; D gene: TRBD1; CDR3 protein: CASSRTGVSNQPQHF; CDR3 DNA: TGTGCCAGCAGTCGGACAGGGGTAAGCAATCAGCCCCAGCATTTT
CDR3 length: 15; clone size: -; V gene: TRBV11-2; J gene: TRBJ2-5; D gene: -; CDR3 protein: CASSLAPGSQETQYF; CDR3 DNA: TGTGCCAGCAGCTTGGCCCCGGGGTCACAAGAGACCCAGTACTTC
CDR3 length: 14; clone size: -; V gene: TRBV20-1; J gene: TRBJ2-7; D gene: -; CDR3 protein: CSASTEQGVYEQYF; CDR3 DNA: TGCAGTGCCAGTACGGAGCAGGGTGTCTACGAGCAGTACTTC
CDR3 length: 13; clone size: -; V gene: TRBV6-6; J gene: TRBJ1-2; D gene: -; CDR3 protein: CASSSTGRGGYTF; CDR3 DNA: TGTGCCAGCAGTTCCACAGGAAGAGGTGGCTACACCTTC
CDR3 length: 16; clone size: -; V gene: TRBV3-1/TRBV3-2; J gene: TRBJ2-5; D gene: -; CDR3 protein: CASSPTAAGLGETQYF; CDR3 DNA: TGTGCCAGCAGCCCCACAGCCGCAGGGCTGGGAGAGACCCAGTACTTC
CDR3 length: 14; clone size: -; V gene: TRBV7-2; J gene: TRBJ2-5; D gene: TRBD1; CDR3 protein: CASSPRTGQETQYF; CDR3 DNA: TGTGCCAGCAGCCCCAGGACAGGCCAAGAGACCCAGTACTTC
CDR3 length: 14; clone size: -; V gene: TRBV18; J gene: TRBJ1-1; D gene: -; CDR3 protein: CASSPTGTRTEAFF; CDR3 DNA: TGTGCCAGCTCACCCACAGGGACGCGGACTGAAGCTTTCTTT
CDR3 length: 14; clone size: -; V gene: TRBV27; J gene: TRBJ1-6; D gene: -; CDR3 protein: CASSLGGMESPLHF; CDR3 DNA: TGTGCCAGCAGTTTAGGAGGGATGGAATCACCCCTCCACTTT
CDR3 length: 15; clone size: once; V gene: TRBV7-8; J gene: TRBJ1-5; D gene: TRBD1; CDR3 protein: CASSQGQGANQPQHF; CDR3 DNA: TGTGCCAGCAGCCAGGGACAGGGTGCCAATCAGCCCCAGCATTTT
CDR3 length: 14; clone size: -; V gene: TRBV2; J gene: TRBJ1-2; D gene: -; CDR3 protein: CASTKFAGGEGYTF; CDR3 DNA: TGTGCCAGCACCAAATTCGCGGGTGGGGAGGGCTACACCTTC
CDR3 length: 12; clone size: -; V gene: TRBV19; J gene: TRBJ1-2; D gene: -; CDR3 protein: CASSPGGDGYTF; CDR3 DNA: TGTGCCAGTTCCCCCGGAGGGGACGGCTACACCTTC
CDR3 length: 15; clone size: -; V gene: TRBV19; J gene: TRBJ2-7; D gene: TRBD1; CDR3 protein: CASSISTGTTYEQYF; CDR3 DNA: TGTGCCAGTAGTATCTCGACAGGGACCACCTACGAGCAGTACTTC
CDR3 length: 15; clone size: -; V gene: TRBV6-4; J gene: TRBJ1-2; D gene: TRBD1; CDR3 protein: CASSDSGQGLYGYTF; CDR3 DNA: TGTGCCAGCAGTGACTCGGGACAGGGATTATATGGCTACACCTTC
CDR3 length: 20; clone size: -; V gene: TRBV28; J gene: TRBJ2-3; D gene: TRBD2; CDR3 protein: CASSLPLLTSGGERSDTQYF; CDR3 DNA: TGTGCCAGCAGTTTACCGTTATTGACTAGCGGGGGGGAGAGGTCAGATACGCAGTATTTT
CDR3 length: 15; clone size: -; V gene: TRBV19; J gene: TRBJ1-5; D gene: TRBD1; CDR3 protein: CATSYTGGAGQPQHF; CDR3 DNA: TGTGCCACTTCGTACACAGGGGGCGCAGGTCAGCCCCAGCATTTT
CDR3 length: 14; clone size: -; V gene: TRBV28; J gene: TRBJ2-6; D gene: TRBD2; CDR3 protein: CASRGVVGANVLTF; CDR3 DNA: TGTGCCAGCCGGGGGGTGGTTGGGGCCAACGTCCTGACTTTC
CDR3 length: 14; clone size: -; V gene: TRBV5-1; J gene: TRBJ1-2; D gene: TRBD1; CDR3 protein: CASSLATGAPLYTF; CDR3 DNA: TGCGCCAGCAGCTTGGCGACAGGGGCCCCCCTCTACACCTTC
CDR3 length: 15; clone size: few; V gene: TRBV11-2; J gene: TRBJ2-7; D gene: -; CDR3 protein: CASSFGSSIEGEQYF; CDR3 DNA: TGTGCCAGCAGCTTTGGCTCCTCGATTGAGGGCGAGCAGTACTTC
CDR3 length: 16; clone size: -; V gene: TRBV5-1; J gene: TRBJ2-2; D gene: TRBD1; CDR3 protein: CASSWDSPTNTGELFF; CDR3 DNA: TGCGCCAGCAGCTGGGACAGCCCTACGAACACCGGGGAGCTGTTTTTT
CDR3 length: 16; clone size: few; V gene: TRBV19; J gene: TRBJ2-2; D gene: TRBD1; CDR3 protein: CASSMGTGGATGELFF; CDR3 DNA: TGTGCCAGTAGTATGGGGACAGGGGGCGCGACCGGGGAGCTGTTTTTT
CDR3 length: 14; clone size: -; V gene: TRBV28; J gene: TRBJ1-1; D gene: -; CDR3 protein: CASSLTGGGTEAFF; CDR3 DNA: TGTGCCAGCAGTTTAACTGGGGGCGGCACTGAAGCTTTCTTT
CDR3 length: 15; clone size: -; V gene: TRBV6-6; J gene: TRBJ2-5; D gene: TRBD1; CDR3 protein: CASSSLPGQGQTQYF; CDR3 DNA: TGTGCCAGCAGTTCGCTACCCGGACAGGGCCAGACCCAGTACTTC
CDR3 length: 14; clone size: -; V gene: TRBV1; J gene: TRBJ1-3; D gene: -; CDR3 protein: CTSSLAGVGHTIYF; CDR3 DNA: TGCACCAGCAGCCTGGCTGGCGTGGGGCACACCATATATTTT
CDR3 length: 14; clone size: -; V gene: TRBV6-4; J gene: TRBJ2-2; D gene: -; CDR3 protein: CASKGTSNTGELFF; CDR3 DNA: TGTGCCAGCAAAGGGACATCGAACACCGGGGAGCTGTTTTTT
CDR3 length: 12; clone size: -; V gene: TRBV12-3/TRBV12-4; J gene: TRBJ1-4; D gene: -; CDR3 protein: CASSLDRVKLFF; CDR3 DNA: TGTGCCAGCAGTTTAGACAGGGTAAAACTGTTTTTT
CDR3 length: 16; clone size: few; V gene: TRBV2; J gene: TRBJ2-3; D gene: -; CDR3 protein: CASSVDGRYDTDTQYF; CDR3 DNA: TGTGCCAGCAGTGTGGATGGGCGCTACGATACAGATACGCAGTATTTT
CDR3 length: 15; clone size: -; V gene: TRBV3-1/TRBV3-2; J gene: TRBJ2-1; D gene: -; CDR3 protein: CASSQKGLANNEQFF; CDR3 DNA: TGTGCCAGCAGCCAAAAAGGGCTAGCGAACAATGAGCAGTTCTTC
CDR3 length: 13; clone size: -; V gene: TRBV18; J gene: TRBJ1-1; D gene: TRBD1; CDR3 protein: CASRRDRNTEAFF; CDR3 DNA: TGTGCCAGCCGCCGGGACAGGAACACTGAAGCTTTCTTT
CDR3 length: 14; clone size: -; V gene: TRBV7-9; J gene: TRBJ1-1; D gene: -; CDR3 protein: CASSLDRLNTEAFF; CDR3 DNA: TGTGCCAGCAGCCTCGACAGGCTGAACACTGAAGCTTTCTTT
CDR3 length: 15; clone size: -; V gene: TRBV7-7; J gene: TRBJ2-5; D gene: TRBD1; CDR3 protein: CASSLGQGAVETQYF; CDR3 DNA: TGTGCCAGCAGCTTAGGGCAGGGGGCGGTAGAGACCCAGTACTTC